Here is one T cell receptor beta chain with its context. This sample is drawn from a study of blood T cell repertoires in COVID-19. For the study at large: Both acute and convalescent COVID-19 samples were obtained from the United States, Italy and Spain. T cells, B-cell-depleted T cells, or PBMCs supplied cDNA or gDNA.

V dropped 1 base and J dropped 4; count of bases not matched to a gene: 4. In germline, CDR1 is LNHNV, CDR2 YYDKDF (reference sequence). The CDR3 totals 16 residues. How the authors handled the data: Nucleated cell counts were estimated from reference gene primer amplification. Here immunoSEQ multiplex PCR was the method, and the copy in TCRdb shows in-frame clones only, minus some. V and J calls and clone size are given by that table; D and trimming were obtained from the DNA. Of about 260,000 clones detected, 84% appear once; the ten largest clones hold roughly 8.6%. Source material: peripheral blood. This sequence was found in a human donor in a cohort sampled during active COVID-19. V is TRBV15 and J is TRBJ2-1, with 10 bases aligning to TRBD1. CDR3 sequence reads: CATSRGRDRGYNEQFF. The CDR3 region has the DNA TGTGCCACCAGCAGAGGCCGGGACAGGGGTTACAATGAGCAGTTCTTC.